The TCR beta chain under discussion was sequenced for a study of blood T cell repertoires in COVID-19. Looking at the study overall: Samples came from the United States, Italy and Spain, spanning acute and convalescent COVID-19. Sample material is recorded as cDNA or gDNA derived from T cells, B-cell-depleted T cells, or PBMCs.

Germline CDR1 LNHDA, CDR2 SQIVND (reference sequence). This CDR3 contains 12 residues. V was shortened by 3 bases and J by 5 bases, with 7 bases between the two germline ends. The assay was immunoSEQ multiplex PCR, and TCRdb's table has in-frame clones only and misses some. The sample lists a few hundred thousand clones, roughly 89% occurring once. The chain joins TRBV19 to TRBJ2-5; D remains unclear. The sequence derives from a woman aged 40 to 50 who had recovered from COVID-19. Sequences were obtained from peripheral blood. In DNA form, the CDR3 reads TGTGCCAGTAGTATCTCCCCGGAGACCCAGTACTTC. This sequence encodes CASSISPETQYF.